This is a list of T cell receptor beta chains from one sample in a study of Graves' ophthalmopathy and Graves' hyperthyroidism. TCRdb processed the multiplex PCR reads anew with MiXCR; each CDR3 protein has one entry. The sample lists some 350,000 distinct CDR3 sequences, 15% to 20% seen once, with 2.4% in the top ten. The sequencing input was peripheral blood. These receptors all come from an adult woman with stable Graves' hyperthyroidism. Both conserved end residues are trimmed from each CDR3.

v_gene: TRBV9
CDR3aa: ASSERTGADYDEQY

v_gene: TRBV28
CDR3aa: ASSTGAEQPQH

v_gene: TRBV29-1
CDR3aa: SVDRQGGTYTEAF

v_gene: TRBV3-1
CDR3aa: ASSQDPAGDTEAF

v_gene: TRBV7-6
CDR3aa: ATSRRTNYSNQPQH

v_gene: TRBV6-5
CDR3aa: ASSYQTGVGKETQY

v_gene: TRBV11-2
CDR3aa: TSSSPVGYGGELF

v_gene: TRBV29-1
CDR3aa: SVESDRVGEQY

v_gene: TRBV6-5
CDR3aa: ASSYGQVGREQY

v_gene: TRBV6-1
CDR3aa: ASSEALHTIY

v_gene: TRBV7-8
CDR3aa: ASSSDRFQPIYEQY

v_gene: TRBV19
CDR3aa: ASSIDQSRGPHQPQH

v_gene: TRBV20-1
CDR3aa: SARQELSNQPQH

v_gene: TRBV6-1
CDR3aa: ASRDNSLQETQY

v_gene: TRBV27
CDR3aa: ASSPFDTLNTEAF

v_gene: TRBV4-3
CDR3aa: ASSPTGTSQNEQY

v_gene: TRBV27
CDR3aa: ASHPGSGANVLT

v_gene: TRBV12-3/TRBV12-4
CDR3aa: ASSFVPGLVYYEQY

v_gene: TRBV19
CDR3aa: ASHVGGSAL

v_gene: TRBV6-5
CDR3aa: ASSYGLAGDYYEQY

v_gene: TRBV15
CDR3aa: ATSRRQGTGFYEQY

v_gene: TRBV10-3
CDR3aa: AISESTEGGYEQY

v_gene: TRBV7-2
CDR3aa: ASSAQGNVKQY

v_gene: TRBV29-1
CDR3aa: SSWNYGYT

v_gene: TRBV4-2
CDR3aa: ASSQVGARGDYGYT

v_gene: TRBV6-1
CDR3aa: ASSGASGLGAF

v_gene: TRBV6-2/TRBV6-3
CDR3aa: ASSYQTGGDYGYT

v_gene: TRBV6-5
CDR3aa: ASSHSFVGGPGEQY

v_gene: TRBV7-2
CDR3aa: ASSRYLQGEAF

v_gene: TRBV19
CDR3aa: ASSIVGLVNTGELF

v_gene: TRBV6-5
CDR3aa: ASTAGLDSPLH

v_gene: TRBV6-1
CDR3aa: ASSEQMLTVNTEAF

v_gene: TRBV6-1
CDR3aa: ASKVGHSSYEQY

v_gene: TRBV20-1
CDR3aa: SAGGQGYEQY

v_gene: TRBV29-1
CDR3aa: SVVPQRRNTEAF

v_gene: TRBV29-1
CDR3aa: SVEFGTGGSYGYA

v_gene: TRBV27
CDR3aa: ASSLTPGHSLV

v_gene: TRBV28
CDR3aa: ASRVSNQPQH

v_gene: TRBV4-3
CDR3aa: ASSPRQGYRETQY

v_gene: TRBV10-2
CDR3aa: ASSVAGNYEQY

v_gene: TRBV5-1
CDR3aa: ASSFGLGSDTQY

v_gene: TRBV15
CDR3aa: ATSRGPVETQY

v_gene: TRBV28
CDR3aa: ASSPGTGGLSEQY